Below are 11 T cell receptor beta chains sequenced from a single sample in a study of blood T cell repertoires in COVID-19 (dated by TCRdb to the early 2020s). The library was generated by the immunoSEQ multiplex PCR assay. The table comes from immuneACCESS by way of TCRdb, which keeps in-frame sequences with V and J called. Part of the clones is missing from these tables; in studies checked, under half for an unresolved V gene and the rest for unknown reasons. This sample gives roughly 99,000 clones in total; around 92% of them show up just once. The biggest ten clones account for under 5.5% of the sample. Source material: peripheral blood. These receptors were collected from a man aged 40-50 years with active or convalescent COVID-19.

This clone was seen a few times. The chain combines TRBV7-2 with TRBJ2-3; 10 nucleotides agree with TRBD2. The CDR3 covers 16 residues. Germline assignment: CDR1 SGHTA and CDR2 FQGNSA. The ends lost 0 bases at V and 6 bases at J; junction bases unmatched: 6. The CDR3 loop reads CASSLATSGLRDTQYF. The CDR3 bases are TGTGCCAGCAGCTTAGCGACTAGCGGGTTGAGGGATACGCAGTATTTT.

This chain links TRBV15 with TRBJ1-2; D possibly corresponds to TRBD1 (6 bases). Germline V gene data show CDR1 as LNHNV and CDR2 as YYDKDF (reference sequence). The CDR3 is 13 residues long. The V end lost 4 bases, the J end lost 6 bases, and 12 bases lay between the germline ends. The CDR3 nucleotides are TGTGCCACCAGCATTGCAGGGGCTAATGGCTACACCTTC. This sequence encodes CATSIAGANGYTF.

The chain couples TRBV28 to TRBJ2-2, with D possibly matching TRBD2 (5 bases). V shed 3 bases and J shed 6 bases, with 17 bases lying between them. The length of the CDR3 is 16 residues. Per germline, CDR1 MDHEN and CDR2 SYDVKM. This CDR3 reads CASSFVGLAGAGELFF. For the CDR3, the DNA is TGTGCCAGCAGTTTCGTGGGGTTGGCGGGCGCCGGGGAGCTGTTTTTT.

The CDR3 nucleotides are TGTGCCAGCAGCCAACTAGCGAGAGGACTGGATGAGCAGTTCTTC. This sequence encodes CASSQLARGLDEQFF. The rearrangement links TRBV7-8 to TRBJ2-1, with 7 bases aligning to TRBD2. Per the germline V gene, CDR1 is SGHVS and CDR2 is FQNEAQ. The CDR3 loop spans 15 amino acids. Unmatched junction bases numbered 12, after V lost 5 bases and J lost 8 bases. Combining the CDR3 with reference TRBV7-8 and TRBJ2-1 gives the whole variable domain GAGVSQSPRYKVAKRGQDVALRCDPISGHVSLFWYQQALGQGPEFLTYFQNEAQLDKSGLPSDRFFAERPEGSVSTLKIQRTQQEDSAVYLCASSQLARGLDEQFFGPGTRLTVL.

This clone has a single count. The chain combines TRBV7-9 with TRBJ1-1, with D possibly being TRBD1 (5 bases). The V end lost 4 bases, the J end lost 5 bases, and 17 bases lay between the germline ends. Germline CDR1 and CDR2: SEHNR and FQNEAQ (reference sequence). This CDR3 region has 15 residues. The CDR3 DNA is TGTGCCAGCAGCTACCGGGACTGGAGGAGGACTGAAGCTTTCTTT. This sequence encodes CASSYRDWRRTEAFF.

This rearrangement joins TRBV4-3 to TRBJ1-2; D unclear. The CDR3 has 13 amino acids. In germline, CDR1 is LGHNA, CDR2 YSLEER. Trimming pared 1 base from V and 4 bases from J, leaving 7 bases between. The CDR3 here is CASSQGATYGYTF. CDR3 in DNA: TGCGCCAGCAGCCAAGGGGCTACCTATGGCTACACCTTC.

This chain uses TRBV28 with TRBJ1-5, with D maybe TRBD1 (6 bases). The CDR3 sequence is 15 residues long. CDR1 is MDHEN and CDR2 is SYDVKM in the germline V gene. V was shortened by 3 bases and J by 8 bases, with 17 bases between the two germline ends. Here the CDR3 DNA reads TGTGCCAGCAGTTTGGCCTCAGGGGAGAATAAGCCCCAGCATTTT. Its protein is CASSLASGENKPQHF.

The rearrangement uses TRBV9 and TRBJ2-3; 15 nucleotides match TRBD2. V gave up 4 bases and J gave up 1 base; unmatched junction bases: 4. CDR1 is SGDLS and CDR2 is YYNGEE in the germline V gene. The CDR3 is 17 amino acids. This chain's CDR3 is CASSWGLAGGGTDTQYF. CDR3 sequence (DNA): TGTGCCAGCAGCTGGGGACTAGCGGGAGGCGGCACAGATACGCAGTATTTT.

The J gene is TRBJ1-5, the V gene TRBV27, with D possibly being TRBD1 (5 bases). Trimming took 6 bases from V and 5 from J, leaving 20 bases between them. Germline CDR1 and CDR2: MNHEY and SMNVEV (reference sequence). The CDR3 consists of 16 residues. CDR3 region: CASRSLGRGWHQPQHF. The DNA of the CDR3 is TGTGCCAGCAGATCCCTAGGGCGGGGGTGGCATCAGCCCCAGCATTTT.

The chain is built from TRBV6-1 and TRBJ2-5; 9 bases are shared with TRBD1. Germline V lookup: CDR1 MNHNS, CDR2 SASEGT. Unmatched junction bases numbered 10, after V lost 8 bases and J lost 3 bases. CDR3 size: 15 residues. DNA of the CDR3: TGTGCCAGCGGGGGAACCGGGACAGGGAAAGAGACCCAGTACTTC. It is translated as CASGGTGTGKETQYF.

The rearrangement uses TRBV5-1 and TRBJ2-7; D is perhaps TRBD2 (5 bases). This CDR3 has 14 residues. Looked up from germline, CDR1 is SGHRS and CDR2 is YFSETQ. V lost 3 bases and J lost 6, with 16 bases in between. The CDR3 is CASSSMGEKGEQYF. For the CDR3, the DNA is TGCGCCAGCAGCTCGATGGGAGAGAAAGGCGAGCAGTACTTC.